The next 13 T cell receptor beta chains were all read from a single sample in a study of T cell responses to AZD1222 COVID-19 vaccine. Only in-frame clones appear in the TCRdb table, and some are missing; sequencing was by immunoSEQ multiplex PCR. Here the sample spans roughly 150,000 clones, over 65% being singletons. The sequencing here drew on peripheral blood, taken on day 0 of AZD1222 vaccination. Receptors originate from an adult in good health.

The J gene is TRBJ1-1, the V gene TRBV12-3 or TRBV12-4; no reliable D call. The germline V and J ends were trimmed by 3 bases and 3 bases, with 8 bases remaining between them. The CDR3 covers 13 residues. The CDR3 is CASSLSLYTEAFF. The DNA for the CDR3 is TGTGCCAGCAGTTTGAGCTTATACACTGAAGCTTTCTTT.

The CDR3 DNA follows: TGCGCCAGCAGCTTGCCCCAGGGGGTCGCAACTAATGAAAAACTGTTTTTT. Encoded protein: CASSLPQGVATNEKLFF. The chain uses TRBV5-1 and TRBJ1-4, with 7 positions matching TRBD1. V shed 1 base and J 0 bases; nucleotides not matched to a gene: 6. The CDR3 contains 17 residues. CDR1 and CDR2 (germline): SGHRS, YFSETQ.

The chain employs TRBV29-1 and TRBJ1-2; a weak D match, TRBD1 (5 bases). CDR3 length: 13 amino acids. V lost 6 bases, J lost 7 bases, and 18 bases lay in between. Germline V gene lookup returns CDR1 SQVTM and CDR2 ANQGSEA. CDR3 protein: CSVTGGRDPGYTF. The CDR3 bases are TGCAGCGTGACCGGGGGGAGGGACCCTGGCTACACCTTC.

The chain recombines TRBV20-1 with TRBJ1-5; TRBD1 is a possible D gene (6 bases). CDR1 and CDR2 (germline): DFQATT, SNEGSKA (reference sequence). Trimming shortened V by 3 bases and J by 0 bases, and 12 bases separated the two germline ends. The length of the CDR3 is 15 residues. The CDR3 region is CSASRGANSNQPQHF. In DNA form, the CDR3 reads TGCAGTGCTAGTAGGGGGGCTAATAGCAATCAGCCCCAGCATTTT.

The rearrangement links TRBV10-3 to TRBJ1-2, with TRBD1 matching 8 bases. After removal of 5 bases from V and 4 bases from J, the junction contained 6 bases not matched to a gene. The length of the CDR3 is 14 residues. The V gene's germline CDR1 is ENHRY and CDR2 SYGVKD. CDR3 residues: CAISPGTGVYGYTF. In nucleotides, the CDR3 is TGTGCCATCAGTCCCGGGACAGGAGTCTATGGCTACACCTTC.

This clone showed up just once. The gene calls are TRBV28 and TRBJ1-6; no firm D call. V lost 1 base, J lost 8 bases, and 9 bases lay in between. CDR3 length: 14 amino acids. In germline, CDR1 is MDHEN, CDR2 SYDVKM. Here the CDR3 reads CASSLYTPDSPLHF. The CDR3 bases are TGTGCCAGCAGTTTATACACCCCTGATTCACCCCTCCACTTT. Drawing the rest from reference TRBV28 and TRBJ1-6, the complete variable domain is DVKVTQSSRYLVKRTGEKVFLECVQDMDHENMFWYRQDPGLGLRLIYFSYDVKMKEKGDIPEGYSVSREKKERFSLILESASTNQTSMYLCASSLYTPDSPLHFGNGTRLTVT.

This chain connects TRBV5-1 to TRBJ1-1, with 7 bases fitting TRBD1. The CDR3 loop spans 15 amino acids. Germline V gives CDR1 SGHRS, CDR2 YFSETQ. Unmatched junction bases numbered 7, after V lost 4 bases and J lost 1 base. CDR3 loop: CASSTRDRANTEAFF. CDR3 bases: TGCGCCAGCAGCACCCGGGACAGAGCGAACACTGAAGCTTTCTTT.

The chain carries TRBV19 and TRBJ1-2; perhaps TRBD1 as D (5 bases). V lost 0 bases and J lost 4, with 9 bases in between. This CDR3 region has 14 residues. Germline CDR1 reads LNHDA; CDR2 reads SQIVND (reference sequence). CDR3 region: CASSIDIGGYGYTF. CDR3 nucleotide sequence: TGTGCCAGTAGTATAGATATCGGGGGCTATGGCTACACCTTC. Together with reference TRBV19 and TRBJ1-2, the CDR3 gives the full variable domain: DGGITQSPKYLFRKEGQNVTLSCEQNLNHDAMYWYRQDPGQGLRLIYYSQIVNDFQKGDIAEGYSVSREKKESFPLTVTSAQKNPTAFYLCASSIDIGGYGYTFGSGTRLTVV.

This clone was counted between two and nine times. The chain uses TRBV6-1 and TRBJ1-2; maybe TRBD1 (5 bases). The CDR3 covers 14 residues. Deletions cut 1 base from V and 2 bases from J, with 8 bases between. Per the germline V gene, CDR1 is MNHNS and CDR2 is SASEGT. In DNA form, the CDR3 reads TGTGCCAGCAGTGAAGGGGGGACCAACTATGGCTACACCTTC. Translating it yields CASSEGGTNYGYTF.

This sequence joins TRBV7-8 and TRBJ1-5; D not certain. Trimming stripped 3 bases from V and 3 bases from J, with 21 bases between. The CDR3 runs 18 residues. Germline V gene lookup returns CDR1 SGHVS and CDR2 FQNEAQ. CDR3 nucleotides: TGTGCCAGCAGCTTCGGGGTAGCGGCCCGACGGTCCAATCAGCCCCAGCATTTT. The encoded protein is CASSFGVAARRSNQPQHF.

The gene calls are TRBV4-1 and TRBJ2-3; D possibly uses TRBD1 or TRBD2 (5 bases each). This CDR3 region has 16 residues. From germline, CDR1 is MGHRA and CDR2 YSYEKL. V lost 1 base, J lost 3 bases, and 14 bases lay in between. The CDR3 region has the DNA TGCGCCAGCAGCCAAGCGGGGCCAGGGAGAACAGATACGCAGTATTTT. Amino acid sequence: CASSQAGPGRTDTQYF.

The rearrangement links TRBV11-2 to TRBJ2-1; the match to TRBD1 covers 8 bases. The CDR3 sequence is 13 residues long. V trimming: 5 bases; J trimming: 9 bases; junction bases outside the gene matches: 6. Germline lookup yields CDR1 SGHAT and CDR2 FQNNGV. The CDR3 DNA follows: TGTGCCAGCAGCGGACAGGGAGGAGGTGAGCAGTTCTTC. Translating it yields CASSGQGGGEQFF.

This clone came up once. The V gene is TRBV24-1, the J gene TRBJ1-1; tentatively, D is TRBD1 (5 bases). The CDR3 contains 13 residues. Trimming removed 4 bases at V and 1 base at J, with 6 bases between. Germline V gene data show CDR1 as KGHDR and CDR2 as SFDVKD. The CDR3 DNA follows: TGTGCCACCAGTGAGCAGGGGAACACTGAAGCTTTCTTT. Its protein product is CATSEQGNTEAFF.